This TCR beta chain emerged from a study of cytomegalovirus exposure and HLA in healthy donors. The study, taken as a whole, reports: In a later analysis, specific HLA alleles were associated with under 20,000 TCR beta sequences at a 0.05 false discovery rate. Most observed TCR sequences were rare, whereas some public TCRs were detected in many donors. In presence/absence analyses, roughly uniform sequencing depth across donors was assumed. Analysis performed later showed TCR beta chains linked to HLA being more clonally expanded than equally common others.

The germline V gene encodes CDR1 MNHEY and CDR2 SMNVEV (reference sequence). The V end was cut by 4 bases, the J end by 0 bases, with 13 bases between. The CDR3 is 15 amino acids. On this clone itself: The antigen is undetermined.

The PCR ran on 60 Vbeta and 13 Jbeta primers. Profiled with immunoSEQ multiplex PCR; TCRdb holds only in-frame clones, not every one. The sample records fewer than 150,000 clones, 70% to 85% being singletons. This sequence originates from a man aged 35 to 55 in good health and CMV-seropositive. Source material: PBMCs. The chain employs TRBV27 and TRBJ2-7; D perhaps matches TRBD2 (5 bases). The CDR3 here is CASSSLGAASYEQYF. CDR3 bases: TGTGCCAGCAGTTCCTTGGGAGCGGCCTCCTACGAGCAGTACTTC.